This T cell receptor beta chain was captured in a study of Graves' ophthalmopathy and Graves' hyperthyroidism. Per the germline V gene, CDR1 is SNHLY and CDR2 is FYNNEI. CDR3 size: 13 residues. In its sample, this clonotype was seen a few times. Orbital computed tomography, together with clinical symptoms, serum thyroxine, TRAb and thyroid ultrasound, was used for diagnosis. PBMCs had their origin in fresh peripheral blood (10 ml). Amplification of the TCR beta CDR3 regions used RNA transcripts (as template). An initial RT-PCR round employing HTBI primers preceded a second-round multiplex PCR. MiXCR, applied by TCRdb to the multiplex PCR reads, yields one record per CDR3 protein. This sample has 260,000 or so distinct CDR3 sequences, with about 46% found just once.

This TCR was sampled from an adult man with Graves' ophthalmopathy. The material sequenced was peripheral blood. This sequence joins TRBV2 and TRBJ2-7; 8 bases are shared with TRBD1. The DNA end is a closer match to TRBJ2-1, so the J assignment may be wrong. The CDR3 DNA is TGTGCCAGCAGTCGGGACAGGAACAATGAGCAGTTCTTC. Translated: CASSRDRNNEQFF.